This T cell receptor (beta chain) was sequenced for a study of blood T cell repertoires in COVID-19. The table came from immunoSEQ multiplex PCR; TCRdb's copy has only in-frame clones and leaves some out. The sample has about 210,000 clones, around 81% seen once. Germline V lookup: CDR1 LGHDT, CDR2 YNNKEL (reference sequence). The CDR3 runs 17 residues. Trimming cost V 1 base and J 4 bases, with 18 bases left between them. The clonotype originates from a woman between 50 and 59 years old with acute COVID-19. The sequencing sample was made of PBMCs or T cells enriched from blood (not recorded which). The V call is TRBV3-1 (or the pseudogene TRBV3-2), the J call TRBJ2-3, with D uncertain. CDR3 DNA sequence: TGTGCCAGCAGCCAAGGCTCCACCTTCGATCCGGCAGATACGCAGTATTTT. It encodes CASSQGSTFDPADTQYF.